This T cell receptor (beta chain) derives from a study of Ad26.COV2.S vaccination and SARS-CoV-2 variants. Study-level information: Ad26.COV2.S was injected intramuscularly once or twice, 56 days apart.

General observations from the study: Vaccinated and placebo-treated recipients had similar non-spike TCR breadth. In TCR breadth and depth analyses, total T cell responses may have been underestimated.

Here immunoSEQ multiplex PCR was the method, and the copy in TCRdb shows in-frame clones only, minus some. The sample shows approximately 300,000 clones, roughly 80% of them seen only once. This CDR3 is built from 15 residues. Germline values: CDR1 SGHRS, CDR2 YFSETQ. Unmatched junction bases numbered 4, after V lost 2 bases and J lost 2 bases. Specified treatment: roughly 18 received Ad26.COV2.S at low or high dose, single or two shots; 5 received placebo; per-sample allocation not given. Sampling happened 63 days after the first vaccine or placebo injection. Ad26 vector vaccine expressed Wuhan-strain SARS-CoV-2 spike. With regard to this clone: Its antigen is undetermined.

The sequence derives from a person between 18 and 65 years old who received the Ad26.COV2.S COVID-19 vaccine or a placebo. The input for sequencing was peripheral blood, taken in a trial of Ad26.COV2.S vaccine versus placebo. V gene TRBV5-1 combines with J gene TRBJ2-3; TRBD2 agrees at 8 bases. The chain's CDR3 is CASSFSGVDTDTQYF. Here the CDR3 DNA reads TGCGCCAGCAGCTTTAGCGGGGTAGACACAGATACGCAGTATTTT.